The rows below give T cell receptor beta chains drawn from one sample of a study of blood T cell repertoires in COVID-19. This table comes from immunoSEQ multiplex PCR, and its TCRdb copy is limited to in-frame clones, with some not included. The sample comprises some 490,000 clones, less than 90% of which are singletons, and around 8% rests with the top ten. Sample: PBMCs or T cells enriched from blood (not recorded which). The origin of the receptors is a woman aged 55-70 years who had recovered from COVID-19. Both conserved end residues are part of each CDR3. D genes are given only for firm matches. Clone size is stated in some rows and not others, as once, few, many or a class when expanded.

>TRBJ1-3|TRBD1|NA|TRBV9
TGTGCCAGCAGCCCGGGGACAGACCGAAACACCATATATTTT
CASSPGTDRNTIYF
>TRBJ2-1|TRBD1|NA|TRBV7-2
TGTGCCAGCAGCTTATCACCGGGACAGAACACGGGTGAGCAGTTCTTC
CASSLSPGQNTGEQFF
>TRBJ2-3|TRBD2|NA|TRBV29-1
TGCAGCGTTGAAAGGCGACTAGCGGGGAACACAGATACGCAGTATTTT
CSVERRLAGNTDTQYF
>TRBJ2-2|TRBD2|NA|TRBV9
TGTGCCAGCAGCGTCACACCGGGACTACTCACCGGGGAGCTGTTTTTT
CASSVTPGLLTGELFF
>TRBJ1-6|NA|NA|TRBV6-1
TGTGCCAGCAGTGAAGGGACAGTATATAATTCACCCCTCCACTTT
CASSEGTVYNSPLHF
>TRBJ2-1|TRBD2|NA|TRBV7-9
TGTGCCAGCAGCGTCACGGGGGGGGCGCGAAATGAGCAGTTCTTC
CASSVTGGARNEQFF
>TRBJ2-2|TRBD2|NA|TRBV2
TGTGCCAGCAGTGCCGTAGCGGGGGCCACCGGGGAGCTGTTTTTT
CASSAVAGATGELFF
>TRBJ2-5|TRBD1|NA|TRBV13
TGTGCCAGCAGCTCGGCAGGGGGAACTTTAGAGACCCAGTACTTC
CASSSAGGTLETQYF
>TRBJ2-4|NA|NA|TRBV27
TGTGCCAGCAGTTTATCAGGAGGGCGGGACATTCAGTACTTC
CASSLSGGRDIQYF
>TRBJ2-2|NA|NA|TRBV5-1
TGCGCCAGCGGACTTAGCGGACGGAACACCGGGGAGCTGTTTTTT
CASGLSGRNTGELFF
>TRBJ1-5|NA|NA|TRBV30
TGTGCCTGGAGCTCCGCATCGGGCAATCAGCCCCAGCATTTT
CAWSSASGNQPQHF
>TRBJ1-1|NA|NA|TRBV12-3/TRBV12-4
TGTGCCAGCAGTTTAGGAGTGAACACTGAAGCTTTCTTT
CASSLGVNTEAFF
>TRBJ2-2|TRBD1|NA|TRBV18
TGTGCCAGCTCCTCAGACAGGGGCAGCAACGGGGAGCTGTTTTTT
CASSSDRGSNGELFF
>TRBJ1-1|TRBD1|NA|TRBV29-1
TGCAGCGTTTACAGGGGAGCTGAAGCTTTCTTT
CSVYRGAEAFF
>TRBJ2-3|TRBD1|NA|TRBV13
TGTGCCAGCAGCCCGGAACAGGGGGCAGGCACAGATACGCAGTATTTT
CASSPEQGAGTDTQYF
>TRBJ2-1|TRBD2|NA|TRBV6-1
TGTGCCAGCAGTCTAGCGGGGGGGACGAGTGAGCAGTTCTTC
CASSLAGGTSEQFF
>TRBJ1-1|NA|NA|TRBV5-1
TGCGCCAGCAGCTTGGGAGCAGGGAAGGACACTGAAGCTTTCTTT
CASSLGAGKDTEAFF
>TRBJ1-2|NA|few|TRBV6-1
TGTGCCAGCAGTGAATTAAGACAGCTCAACTATGGCTACACCTTC
CASSELRQLNYGYTF
>TRBJ2-3|NA|NA|TRBV14
TGTGCCAGCAGCCCACGAAGCTCAGATACGCAGTATTTT
CASSPRSSDTQYF
>TRBJ1-2|NA|NA|TRBV30
TGTGCCTGGAGTGTAGGAGTCCATGGCTACACCTTC
CAWSVGVHGYTF
>TRBJ1-4|NA|NA|TRBV2
TGTGCCGGAACAGTGAGCCTTGGTGAAAAACTGTTTTTT
CAGTVSLGEKLFF
>TRBJ2-2|TRBD1|NA|TRBV19
TGTGCCAGTAGTATCACATCCGGACAGGGCACCGGGGAGCTGTTTTTT
CASSITSGQGTGELFF
>TRBJ1-2|TRBD1|NA|TRBV2
TGTGCCAGCAGTGCCTTCTCAGGGGGTCCCTATGGCTACACCTTC
CASSAFSGGPYGYTF